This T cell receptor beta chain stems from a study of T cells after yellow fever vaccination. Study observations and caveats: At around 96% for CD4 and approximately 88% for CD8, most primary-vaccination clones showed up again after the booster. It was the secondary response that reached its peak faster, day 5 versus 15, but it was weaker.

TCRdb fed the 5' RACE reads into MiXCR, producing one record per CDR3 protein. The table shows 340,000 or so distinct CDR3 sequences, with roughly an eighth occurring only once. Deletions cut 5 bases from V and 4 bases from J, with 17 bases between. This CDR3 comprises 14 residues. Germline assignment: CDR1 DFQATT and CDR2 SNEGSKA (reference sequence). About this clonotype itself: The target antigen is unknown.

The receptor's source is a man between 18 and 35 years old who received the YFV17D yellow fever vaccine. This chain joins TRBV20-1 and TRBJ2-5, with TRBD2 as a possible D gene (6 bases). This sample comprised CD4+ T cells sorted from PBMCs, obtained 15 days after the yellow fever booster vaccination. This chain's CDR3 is CSAAPGGRGETQYF. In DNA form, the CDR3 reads TGCAGTGCTGCCCCCGGGGGTAGGGGAGAGACCCAGTACTTC.